The 26 T cell receptor beta chains below all came from one sample that was sequenced in a study of shared clonotypes between healthy human individuals. Clones were read by immunoSEQ multiplex PCR, and TCRdb kept only the in-frame ones, dropping some. The table lists some 1 million clones, around 74% of them singletons. Sequencing used memory CD4+ T cells sorted from blood. Subset described: CD45RA-negative fraction. The receptors here all came from a man between 18 and 29 years old in good health.

The chain uses TRBV7-2 and TRBJ2-1; TRBD2 aligns across 7 bases. In germline, CDR1 is SGHTA, CDR2 FQGNSA. The CDR3 is 16 residues long. J gave up 5 bases and V 5 bases, and 12 bases lay outside the gene matches. Here the CDR3 DNA reads TGTGCCAGCAGCCAACGGACTAGTATTATAAACAATGAGCAGTTCTTC. Residues: CASSQRTSIINNEQFF.

For this clone: Additional DNA sequences in this sample encode the identical CDR3. CDR3 amino acids: CASSLAGSSYEQYF. The CDR3, as DNA: TGTGCCAGCAGCTTAGCCGGATCCTCCTACGAGCAGTACTTC. This chain uses TRBV7-9 with TRBJ2-7, with D unclear. The germline CDR1 and CDR2 sequences are SEHNR and FQNEAQ (reference sequence). Trimming shortened V by 0 bases and J by 0 bases, and 6 bases separated the two germline ends. The CDR3 is 14 residues long.

The rearrangement joins TRBV5-4 to TRBJ2-3; 9 bases are a match to TRBD2. The CDR3 consists of 14 residues. Germline lookup yields CDR1 SGHNT and CDR2 YYREEE (reference sequence). With 4 bases clipped from V and 5 bases from J, the junction kept 5 bases outside the gene matches. CDR3 sequence (DNA): TGTGCCAGCAGCCATAGCGGGAGTAGAGATACGCAGTATTTT. Its protein product is CASSHSGSRDTQYF. The variable domain in full, completed from reference TRBV5-4 and TRBJ2-3, reads ETGVTQSPTHLIKTRGQQVTLRCSSQSGHNTVSWYQQALGQGPQFIFQYYREEENGRGNFPPRFSGLQFPNYSSELNVNALELDDSALYLCASSHSGSRDTQYFGPGTRLTVL.

Only a few counts were recorded for this clone. This sequence joins TRBV28 and TRBJ1-1, with 7 nucleotides matching TRBD1. The CDR3 is 11 residues long. With V trimmed by 4 bases and J by 11 bases, 4 bases remained unmatched. Germline V gene data show CDR1 as MDHEN and CDR2 as SYDVKM. The CDR3 nucleotides read TGTGCCAGCAGTTACAGGGGATGGGCTTTCTTT. Its protein is CASSYRGWAFF.

This clone was observed a few times. This rearrangement joins TRBV4-1 to TRBJ1-3; 8 nucleotides match TRBD1. The V and J ends lost 0 bases and 2 bases, in that order; junction bases with no gene match: 3. In germline, CDR1 is MGHRA, CDR2 YSYEKL. This CDR3 has 16 amino acids. The CDR3: CASSQERTGTGNTIYF. The DNA of the CDR3 is TGCGCCAGCAGCCAAGAACGGACAGGGACTGGAAACACCATATATTTT.

This clone was seen a handful of times. The chain has TRBV5-1 and TRBJ2-1; 14 bases line up with TRBD2. V shed 4 bases and J 3 bases; nucleotides not matched to a gene: 3. The CDR3 runs 16 residues. Germline V gene lookup returns CDR1 SGHRS and CDR2 YFSETQ. The CDR3 loop reads CASSTGTSGGYNEQFF. The CDR3 DNA reads TGCGCCAGCAGCACCGGGACTAGCGGGGGCTACAATGAGCAGTTCTTC. The full variable domain, rest sourced from reference TRBV5-1 and TRBJ2-1, is KAGVTQTPRYLIKTRGQQVTLSCSPISGHRSVSWYQQTPGQGLQFLFEYFSETQRNKGNFPGRFSGRQFSNSRSEMNVSTLELGDSALYLCASSTGTSGGYNEQFFGPGTRLTVL.

This clone was seen repeatedly, ten times or more. This sequence joins TRBV4-3 and TRBJ1-2; D remains ambiguous. V was trimmed by 0 bases and J by 8 bases, leaving 16 bases between them. This CDR3 has 15 residues. Germline V lookup: CDR1 LGHNA, CDR2 YSLEER. The CDR3 DNA reads TGCGCCAGCAGCCAAGACCCCCTGGGAGCGGTAGGCTACACCTTC. Residues: CASSQDPLGAVGYTF.

Points on this clone: Other DNA sequences in the sample encode the same CDR3. The V call is TRBV20-1, the J call TRBJ2-1; D is ambiguous. CDR3 length equals 11 residues. Germline assignment: CDR1 DFQATT and CDR2 SNEGSKA (reference sequence). V lost 6 bases, J lost 6 bases, and 9 bases lay in between. The CDR3 here is CSALFSNEQFF. The DNA of the CDR3 is TGCAGTGCGCTATTTAGCAATGAGCAGTTCTTC.

In this sample, this clone turned up once. The chain links TRBV6-1 to TRBJ2-7, with TRBD2 matching 7 bases. V lost 7 bases and J lost 0; bases outside the gene matches: 9. CDR3 length: 15 amino acids. Germline lookup yields CDR1 MNHNS and CDR2 SASEGT. CDR3 bases: TGTGCCAGCACTAAAGAGGGGACTATCTCCTACGAGCAGTACTTC. This translates into CASTKEGTISYEQYF.

The chain joins TRBV5-5 to TRBJ1-2, with TRBD1 matching over 9 bases. Germline CDR1 and CDR2: SGHKS and YYEKEE (reference sequence). This CDR3 contains 13 residues. V lost 3 bases, J lost 6 bases, and 3 bases stayed unmatched. The CDR3 reads CASSSGQGDGYTF. The DNA of the CDR3 is TGTGCCAGCAGCTCGGGACAGGGCGATGGCTACACCTTC. Combining the CDR3 with reference TRBV5-5 and TRBJ1-2 gives the whole variable domain DAGVTQSPTHLIKTRGQQVTLRCSPISGHKSVSWYQQVLGQGPQFIFQYYEKEERGRGNFPDRFSARQFPNYSSELNVNALLLGDSALYLCASSSGQGDGYTFGSGTRLTVV.

CDR3 amino acids: CASSLPQRNEQFF. In nucleotides, the CDR3 is TGTGCCAGCAGCTTGCCCCAGCGGAATGAGCAGTTCTTC. The chain is built from TRBV5-4 and TRBJ2-1; possible D gene TRBD2, 5 bases. Germline values: CDR1 SGHNT, CDR2 YYREEE (reference sequence). This CDR3 has 13 amino acids. V was shortened by 1 base and J by 7 bases, with 9 bases between the two germline ends.

This chain joins TRBV7-2 and TRBJ2-1; 10 bases align to TRBD2. The CDR3 is 17 amino acids. The germline CDR1 and CDR2 sequences are SGHTA and FQGNSA. Trimming removed 3 bases from V and 9 bases from J; junction bases left unmatched: 14. In DNA form, the CDR3 reads TGTGCCAGCAGCTTCTCTGGGGGACTAGCGATCCCCTCTGAGCAGTTCTTC. It encodes CASSFSGGLAIPSEQFF.

The chain couples TRBV27 to TRBJ2-5; possibly TRBD1 for D (5 bases). This CDR3 spans 14 amino acids. In germline, CDR1 is MNHEY, CDR2 SMNVEV (reference sequence). Trimming left V 2 bases short and J 7 bases short, with 14 bases between. CDR3 protein: CASSLRQSQGTQYF. Written as DNA, the CDR3 is TGTGCCAGCAGTTTACGACAGAGCCAGGGGACCCAGTACTTC.

V and J are TRBV29-1 and TRBJ1-1; D is ambiguous. CDR3 size: 11 residues. Germline V gene data show CDR1 as SQVTM and CDR2 as ANQGSEA. V was trimmed by 5 bases and J by 1 base, leaving 5 bases between them. CDR3 in DNA: TGCAGCGTTAAGGGGAACACTGAAGCTTTCTTT. Residues: CSVKGNTEAFF.

This clone came up once. The chain has TRBV10-3 and TRBJ2-5; either TRBD1 or TRBD2 may supply D (6 bases each). Trimming shortened V by 3 bases and J by 4 bases, and 12 bases separated the two germline ends. The CDR3 is made up of 14 amino acids. Germline V lookup: CDR1 ENHRY, CDR2 SYGVKD. CDR3: CAISDGGWVETQYF. CDR3 sequence (DNA): TGTGCCATCAGTGACGGGGGCTGGGTAGAGACCCAGTACTTC.

The genes are TRBV6-6 and TRBJ1-3; 10 bases align to TRBD1. From germline, CDR1 is MNHNY and CDR2 SVGAGI (reference sequence). V gave up 4 bases and J gave up 1 base; unmatched junction bases: 4. The CDR3 contains 16 residues. The DNA for the CDR3 is TGTGCCAGCAGTTTTGGACAGGGGGAGTCTGGAAACACCATATATTTT. Encoded protein: CASSFGQGESGNTIYF.

This clone was picked up one time. This sequence joins TRBV30 and TRBJ1-2; perhaps TRBD1 as D (6 bases). The length of the CDR3 is 11 residues. Germline V gene lookup returns CDR1 GTSNPN and CDR2 SVGIG (reference sequence). V was cut by 5 bases and J by 2 bases, with 6 bases left in between. CDR3 DNA: TGTGCCTGGCAGGGGAACTATGGCTACACCTTC. As protein: CAWQGNYGYTF. Complete variable domain (other parts from reference TRBV30 and TRBJ1-2): SQTIHQWPATLVQPVGSPLSLECTVEGTSNPNLYWYRQAAGRGLQLLFYSVGIGQISSEVPQNLSASRPQDRQFILSSKKLLLSDSGFYLCAWQGNYGYTFGSGTRLTVV.

The J gene is TRBJ2-7, the V gene TRBV5-1, with 7 bases fitting TRBD1. This CDR3 has 13 amino acids. The junction had 3 bases not matched to a gene; V was cut back by 4 bases and J by 2 bases. Germline lookup yields CDR1 SGHRS and CDR2 YFSETQ. CDR3 sequence reads: CASSAGTAYEQYF. DNA of the CDR3: TGCGCCAGCAGCGCAGGGACAGCCTACGAGCAGTACTTC.

The chain couples TRBV6-5 to TRBJ2-1; D uncertain. Trimming cost V 0 bases and J 9 bases, with 12 bases left between them. The germline gives CDR1 MNHEY, CDR2 SVGAGI. This CDR3 has 14 residues. CDR3 nucleotide sequence: TGTGCCAGCAGTTACTCGGGCTTTAAGGGTGAGCAGTTCTTC. Translation: CASSYSGFKGEQFF.

The genes are TRBV11-2 and TRBJ2-2; 10 nucleotides align to TRBD2. The CDR3 is made up of 18 amino acids. CDR1 is SGHAT and CDR2 is FQNNGV in the germline V gene. V lost 2 bases, J lost 2 bases, and 8 bases stayed unmatched. CDR3 region: CASSLLKTSGSNTGELFF. The CDR3 coding sequence is TGTGCCAGCAGCTTACTCAAGACTAGCGGGTCTAACACCGGGGAGCTGTTTTTT.

This clone was counted between two and nine times. The CDR3 DNA sequence: TGTGCCTGGAGTGTATCGAGGAACACTGAAGCTTTCTTT. The encoded protein is CAWSVSRNTEAFF. The V gene is TRBV30, the J gene TRBJ1-1; no reliable D call. The length of the CDR3 is 13 residues. Germline V gene sequence: CDR1 GTSNPN, CDR2 SVGIG (reference sequence). V lost 0 bases and J lost 1, with 6 bases in between.

The chain links TRBV5-4 to TRBJ2-7; D gene unclear. The CDR3 has 13 residues. Germline V lookup: CDR1 SGHNT, CDR2 YYREEE (reference sequence). Trimming left V 5 bases short and J 7 bases short, with 16 bases between. In DNA, the CDR3 is TGTGCCAGCAGTGGAGCAGGATCAAGAGAGCAGTACTTC. This sequence encodes CASSGAGSREQYF.

The CDR3 nucleotides are TGTGCCAGCAGTTACCGAAGCGGGAGCGCCTACAATGAGCAGTTCTTC. Protein sequence: CASSYRSGSAYNEQFF. The chain has TRBV7-2 and TRBJ2-1; 8 bases map to TRBD2. Germline assignment: CDR1 SGHTA and CDR2 FQGNSA. Trimming took 6 bases from V and 2 from J; bases not matched to a gene: 9. This CDR3 contains 16 residues. The variable domain in full, with the rest retrieved from reference TRBV7-2 and TRBJ2-1, is GAGVSQSPSNKVTEKGKDVELRCDPISGHTALYWYRQSLGQGLEFLIYFQGNSAPDKSGLPSDRFSAERTGGSVSTLTIQRTQQEDSAVYLCASSYRSGSAYNEQFFGPGTRLTVL.

The chain combines TRBV6-5 with TRBJ1-1; D perhaps matches TRBD1 (6 bases). CDR3 length: 15 residues. CDR1 and CDR2 (germline): MNHEY, SVGAGI. Trimming cost V 0 bases and J 4 bases, with 12 bases left between them. The CDR3 loop is CASSYSIGGTTEAFF. CDR3 bases: TGTGCCAGCAGTTACTCGATAGGGGGTACCACTGAAGCTTTCTTT.

The chain couples TRBV5-4 to TRBJ2-7; D not resolved. Trimming removed 4 bases at V and 2 bases at J, with 16 bases between. CDR3 length equals 15 residues. The germline V gene encodes CDR1 SGHNT and CDR2 YYREEE (reference sequence). The DNA of the CDR3 is TGTGCCAGCAGCCGTGGACCCGAATTGACCTACGAGCAGTACTTC. Translated: CASSRGPELTYEQYF.

This clone was found many times. This sequence joins TRBV4-1 and TRBJ1-2, with 9 bases matching TRBD1. Germline-derived CDR1 and CDR2 are MGHRA and YSYEKL. Germline trimming cut 3 bases from V and 7 bases from J; bases unmatched to any gene: 6. This CDR3 comprises 14 residues. The CDR3 DNA is TGCGCCAGCAGCCAGGGACAGGGTACCTTTGGCTACACCTTC. It encodes CASSQGQGTFGYTF.